Each of the 9 T cell receptor beta chains below was sequenced from the same sample in a study of Ad26.COV2.S vaccination and SARS-CoV-2 variants. Treatment reported: 19 received Ad26.COV2.S at low or high dose, single or two shots; five or six received placebo; per-sample allocation not given. Each sample was drawn 63 days after the first injection (of vaccine or placebo). Sequencing was performed with immunoSEQ multiplex PCR; in TCRdb, only in-frame clones are kept and a portion is missing. The table shows roughly 320,000 clones, with 70% to 90% occurring only once. The sample consisted of peripheral blood, taken in a trial of Ad26.COV2.S vaccine versus placebo. Source of these receptors: a person aged 18-60 years who received the Ad26.COV2.S COVID-19 vaccine or a placebo.

This chain joins TRBV5-4 and TRBJ2-1; D may correspond to TRBD1 or TRBD2 (5 bases each). The CDR3 loop spans 16 amino acids. CDR1 is SGHNT, CDR2 YYREEE, per germline (reference sequence). The V gene lost 1 base and the J gene lost 0 bases, with 11 bases spanning the gap. The CDR3 region has the DNA TGTGCCAGCAGCTTGCGGGGCTTGAGCTCCTACAATGAGCAGTTCTTC. Translation: CASSLRGLSSYNEQFF.

The chain joins TRBV11-1 to TRBJ1-1, with 8 bases fitting TRBD1. Germline V gene lookup returns CDR1 SGHAT and CDR2 FQDESV (reference sequence). The CDR3 covers 14 residues. V shed 6 bases, J shed 4 bases, and the junction held 7 bases outside the gene matches. CDR3 DNA: TGTGCCAGCAGGATGAACAGGGGGAGCACTGAAGCTTTCTTT. As protein: CASRMNRGSTEAFF.

The V gene is TRBV19, the J gene TRBJ2-5, with D perhaps TRBD2 (5 bases). Deletions cut 1 base from V and 5 bases from J, with 8 bases between. The CDR3 is made up of 13 amino acids. Germline CDR1 reads LNHDA; CDR2 reads SQIVND (reference sequence). Written as DNA, the CDR3 is TGTGCCAGTAGTATAGGAGGGTATGAGACCCAGTACTTC. This encodes CASSIGGYETQYF.

The chain employs TRBV2 and TRBJ2-2, with unresolved D. Germline V gives CDR1 SNHLY, CDR2 FYNNEI. CDR3 size: 13 residues. V was cut by 6 bases and J by 2 bases, with 7 bases left in between. For the CDR3, the DNA is TGTGCCAGCAGCGACATTAACACCGGGGAGCTGTTTTTT. It translates to CASSDINTGELFF.

The rearrangement uses TRBV28 and TRBJ2-7, with 7 bases identical to TRBD1. V was pared by 6 bases and J by 6 bases, with 14 bases of the junction left unmatched. The CDR3 extends over 15 amino acids. CDR1 and CDR2 (germline): MDHEN, SYDVKM. The CDR3: CASSVVGGQWVEQYF. The DNA of the CDR3 is TGTGCCAGCAGCGTCGTAGGGGGCCAATGGGTCGAGCAGTACTTC.

J is TRBJ2-4 and V is TRBV12-5; the D gene is possibly TRBD2 (5 bases). This CDR3 has 15 residues. Germline V CDR1 and CDR2: LGHNT, FRNRAP. V lost 4 bases, J lost 7 bases, and 17 bases lay in between. The DNA of the CDR3 is TGTGCTAGTGGTTCGGGCAATGTCGGGGTGAACATTCAGTACTTC. Translated: CASGSGNVGVNIQYF.

This chain uses TRBV5-8 with TRBJ1-3; D not resolved. Germline assignment: CDR1 SGHTS and CDR2 YDEGEE. Trimming cost V 4 bases and J 2 bases, with 16 bases left between them. CDR3 length: 16 residues. This CDR3 reads CASSPAAFQAGNTIYF. The CDR3 DNA reads as TGTGCCAGCAGCCCGGCGGCGTTTCAGGCTGGAAACACCATATATTTT.

CDR3 loop: CASSLAPLDTGELFF. The CDR3 coding sequence is TGTGCCAGCAGCTTAGCACCCCTCGACACCGGGGAGCTGTTTTTT. This chain links TRBV7-7 with TRBJ2-2; D not certain. The CDR3 extends over 15 amino acids. Germline-derived CDR1 and CDR2 are SSHAT and FNYEAQ (reference sequence). Trimming took 0 bases from V and 3 from J, leaving 8 bases between them.

The V call is TRBV28, the J call TRBJ1-2; possible D gene TRBD1, 5 bases. V dropped 3 bases and J dropped 6 bases, with 14 bases sitting between them. The CDR3 contains 14 residues. Germline V lookup: CDR1 MDHEN, CDR2 SYDVKM. In DNA form, the CDR3 reads TGTGCCAGCAGTTTTCGGACACTGTTTAATGGCTACACCTTC. As protein: CASSFRTLFNGYTF.